This T cell receptor beta chain was found in a study of technical replicates of blood from several donors (dated by TCRdb to about 2017). The library came from the immunoSEQ multiplex PCR assay. TCRdb mirrors the immuneACCESS table, restricted to in-frame sequences. Some clones are absent from its copies; in checked studies, under half trace to an unresolved V gene, and the reason for the others is unknown. The sample table records some 70,000 clones; 95% of these occur just once. Less than 0.3% of the sample is held by the ten biggest clonotypes. A note on this clone: This clone's antigen is unknown. No base quality information exists; no much larger clone differs at one position.

The clonotype was recovered from a human donor in good health. The source material was T cells isolated from PBMCs.

The CDR3 protein: CASSIVTGEPNQPQHF. DNA sequence: TGTGCCAGTAGTATCGTGACAGGGGAACCCAATCAGCCCCAGCATTTT. This chain joins TRBV19 to TRBJ1-5, with 8 bases aligning to TRBD1. Taken from the germline V gene (reference sequence), the CDR1 and CDR2 loops are LNHDA and SQIVND. The CDR3, cysteine through phenylalanine, is 16 amino acids long. Of the read, only the CDR3 DNA is kept; its 48 bases are in frame from base 1. Trimmed from V: 3 bases; trimmed from J: 3 bases; junction bases lacking a gene match: 7.